A single sample is the source of the 13 T cell receptor delta chains below, sequenced in a study of gamma-delta chains in newborns, infants, children. TCRdb fed the reads to CATT. The sample yields under 8,000 delta-chain clones, about 2.5% seen once. The material sequenced was blood. The source of these receptors is a child who was a newborn, infant or young child, either healthy, febrile or measles-vaccinated (not recorded which).

On this clone: The sample carries other DNA sequences with the same CDR3. The CDR3 reads CACDTVRGPSSWDTRQMFF. Written as DNA, the CDR3 is TGTGCCTGTGACACCGTGAGGGGGCCTAGCTCCTGGGACACCCGACAGATGTTTTTC. This chain connects TRDV2 to TRDJ3; D may be TRDD3 (5 bases). CDR3 length equals 19 residues. V gave up 0 bases and J gave up 0 bases, with 14 bases separating them. Germline loops: CDR1 GEAIGNYY, CDR2 EKD.

This clone was counted a few times. This likely came from a read error, as a far larger clone is one base away. The identical CDR3 is also encoded by other nucleotide sequences in the sample. V usage is TRDV2 and J usage is TRDJ3; D call uncertain. CDR3 size: 18 residues. Germline loops: CDR1 GEAIGNYY, CDR2 EKD. The germline V and J ends were trimmed by 4 bases and 4 bases, with 19 bases remaining between them. DNA for the CDR3: TGTGCCTGTGATCCCGGATTCGCCAACTCTTGGGACACCCGACAGATGTTTTTC. Encoded protein: CACDPGFANSWDTRQMFF.

This clone has a handful of counts. TCRdb's protein for this DNA is that of a much larger clone and differs from the translation at residue 10, likely a read error; the protein shown is the DNA translation. This sequence joins TRDV2 and TRDJ2; the match to TRDD3 covers 12 bases. Trimming removed 1 base from V and 4 bases from J; junction bases left unmatched: 3. The germline V gene has CDR1 GEAIGNYY and CDR2 EKD. The CDR3 covers 16 residues. For the CDR3, the DNA is TGTGCCTGTGACACACTGGGGGATACTTGGACAGCACAACTCTTCTTT. Its translation: CACDTLGDTWTAQLFF.

Only a few counts were recorded for this clone. Sequence at one end of the junction differs from germline and may be a read error. The J gene is TRDJ3, the V gene TRDV2; 7 nucleotides agree with TRDD3. The CDR3 extends over 17 amino acids. Germline V gene sequence: CDR1 GEAIGNYY, CDR2 EKD. The DNA for the CDR3 is TGTGCCTGTGACACGGTTGCGGGATACTGGGACACCCAACAGATGTTTTTC. This encodes CACDTVAGYWDTQQMFF.

Comment on this clone: Possible read error: a much larger clone is one base away. At the DNA level, this CDR3 is encoded by other sequences in the same sample as well. The gene calls are TRDV2 and TRDJ2, with 9 bases that match TRDD3. V shed 1 base and J 4 bases; nucleotides not matched to a gene: 3. The CDR3 contains 15 residues. Germline V CDR1 and CDR2: GEAIGNYY, EKD. The chain's CDR3 is CACDTLGDTTAQLFF. The CDR3 coding sequence is TGTGCCTGTGACACACTGGGGGACACGACAGCACAACTCTTCTTT.

Judged by abundance, this clone is medium-sized. Other DNA sequences in the same sample also yield this CDR3. The rearrangement joins TRDV2 to TRDJ3; D might be TRDD3 (6 bases). V lost 0 bases and J 0 bases, leaving 11 bases between the germline ends. Per the germline V gene, CDR1 is GEAIGNYY and CDR2 is EKD. CDR3 size: 18 residues. The CDR3 nucleotides are TGTGCCTGTGACACCGCGGGATATCGCTCCTGGGACACCCGACAGATGTTTTTC. It is translated as CACDTAGYRSWDTRQMFF.

Of note for this clone: Compared with germline, one end of the junction differs, possibly owing to a read error. The chain recombines TRDV2 with TRDJ3; 13 positions match TRDD3. Germline CDR1 is GEAIGNYY and CDR2 is EKD. This CDR3 region has 20 residues. CDR3 bases: TGTGCCTGTGACATACTGGGGGATACGAATAGCTCCTGGGACACCCGACAGGTGTTTTTC. Translating gives CACDILGDTNSSWDTRQVFF.

This clone showed up just a few times. The rearrangement links TRDV1 to TRDJ1; unclear D gene. Germline V gene data show CDR1 as TSWWSYY and CDR2 as QGS. CDR3 length: 14 amino acids. The ends were cut back, 0 bases at V and 7 bases at J, with 12 bases in the middle. CDR3 coding DNA: TGTGCTCTTGGGGAACTAAGGGGCCACGTTAAACTCATCTTT. Amino acid sequence: CALGELRGHVKLIF.

Sample share makes this clone medium-sized (0.01 to 0.1%). This chain links TRDV2 with TRDJ1; D ambiguous. V was shortened by 0 bases and J by 2 bases, with 3 bases between the two germline ends. The CDR3 contains 12 residues. In germline, CDR1 is GEAIGNYY, CDR2 EKD. The CDR3 nucleotides are TGTGCCTGTGACACCTGGACCGATAAACTCATCTTT. As protein: CACDTWTDKLIF.

This clone has only a few counts. Other DNA sequences within the sample encode an identical CDR3. The chain couples TRAV29/DV5 to TRDJ1; 10 bases fit TRDD3. In germline, CDR1 is NSMFDY, CDR2 ISSIKDK. J lost 1 base, V lost 0 bases, and 9 bases had no gene match. The CDR3 spans 17 residues. The CDR3 bases are TGTGCAGCAAGCGAGCCTACTGGGGGATCGCTCACCGATAAACTCATCTTT. Amino acid sequence: CAASEPTGGSLTDKLIF. Using reference TRAV29/DV5 and TRDJ1 for the parts outside the CDR3, the full variable domain is DQQVKQNSPSLSVQEGRISILNCDYTNSMFDYFLWYKKYPAEGPTFLISISSIKDKNEDGRFTVFLNKSAKHLSLHIVPSQPGDSAVYFCAASEPTGGSLTDKLIFGKGTRVTVEP.

This clone has a handful of counts. TCRdb pairs this DNA with a much larger clone's protein that differs at residue 3, likely a read error; the protein shown was translated from the DNA. The chain carries TRDV2 and TRDJ2, with 9 bases identical to TRDD3. The CDR3 has 14 amino acids. Germline V lookup: CDR1 GEAIGNYY, CDR2 EKD. CDR3 sequence reads: CARDVLGEPAQLFF. The CDR3, as DNA: TGTGCCCGTGACGTACTGGGGGAACCAGCACAACTCTTCTTT.

The chain carries TRDV2 and TRDJ3, with 10 bases lining up with TRDD3. Trimming cost V 2 bases and J 2 bases; bases outside gene matches: 8. Germline V gene lookup returns CDR1 GEAIGNYY and CDR2 EKD. The CDR3 loop spans 19 amino acids. Here the CDR3 reads CACDSTGGLPTWDTRQMFF. CDR3 coding DNA: TGTGCCTGTGACAGTACTGGGGGATTACCTACCTGGGACACCCGACAGATGTTTTTC.

This clone was counted a few times. TCRdb has a much larger clone's protein, which differs at residue 14 from the translation of this DNA, likely because of a read error; what is shown is the protein translated from the DNA. The chain combines TRDV2 with TRDJ2; 12 bases are a match to TRDD3. Per germline, CDR1 GEAIGNYY and CDR2 EKD. The CDR3 consists of 16 residues. The CDR3 DNA reads TGTGCCTGTGACATACTGGGGGATACTTTGACAGCACAACCCTTCTTT. Translation: CACDILGDTLTAQPFF.